This passage covers 27 T cell receptor beta chains from one sample sequenced in a study of cytomegalovirus exposure and HLA in healthy donors. Primers included in the PCR were 60 Vbeta and 13 Jbeta primers. Method: immunoSEQ multiplex PCR; TCRdb's copy keeps in-frame clones and lacks some. There are over 95,000 clones in the sample; 74% occur only once, and about 2% lies in the top ten. The sample was PBMCs. All receptors come from a human donor in good health.

This chain connects TRBV10-2 to TRBJ2-1; 8 bases match TRBD2. The CDR3 runs 14 residues. Germline V gene data show CDR1 as WSHSY and CDR2 as SAAADI. The J segment lost 4 bases and the V segment lost 8 bases, leaving 7 bases of the junction unmatched. The CDR3 DNA reads TGCGCCAGCTTCCCGGGAGGGATTTACAATGAGCAGTTCTTC. This encodes CASFPGGIYNEQFF.

The CDR3 protein is CAWDPGQGARSNSPLHF. Written as DNA, the CDR3 is TGTGCCTGGGATCCGGGACAGGGGGCGCGTAGTAATTCACCCCTCCACTTT. The gene calls are TRBV30 and TRBJ1-6, with 12 bases fitting TRBD1. The germline gives CDR1 GTSNPN, CDR2 SVGIG (reference sequence). This CDR3 spans 17 amino acids. Trimming took 5 bases from V and 6 from J; bases not matched to a gene: 11.

V is TRBV5-6 and J is TRBJ1-1, with TRBD1 as a possible D gene (5 bases). The CDR3 is 13 residues long. In germline, CDR1 is SGHDT, CDR2 YYEEEE. Trimming took 2 bases from V and 1 from J, leaving 6 bases between them. The CDR3, as DNA: TGTGCCAGCAGCTTCACAGGGAACACTGAAGCTTTCTTT. Amino acids: CASSFTGNTEAFF. The whole variable domain, remainder taken from reference TRBV5-6 and TRBJ1-1, is DAGVTQSPTHLIKTRGQQVTLRCSPKSGHDTVSWYQQALGQGPQFIFQYYEEEERQRGNFPDRFSGHQFPNYSSELNVNALLLGDSALYLCASSFTGNTEAFFGQGTRLTVV.

This clone showed up just once. The chain has TRBV28 and TRBJ2-5; 7 nucleotides line up with TRBD2. V lost 5 bases to trimming and J lost 3 bases; unmatched junction nucleotides: 3. The CDR3 has 13 residues. Looked up from germline, CDR1 is MDHEN and CDR2 is SYDVKM. This CDR3 reads CASSPGGKETQYF. The CDR3 region has the DNA TGTGCCAGCAGTCCCGGGGGGAAAGAGACCCAGTACTTC.

The CDR3 DNA sequence: TGTGCCAGCAGTGAAGCGCGACAGGGGAACGGCTACACCTTC. As protein: CASSEARQGNGYTF. This chain links TRBV6-1 with TRBJ1-2; 8 bases align to TRBD1. This CDR3 has 14 amino acids. The trim removed 0 bases at V and 8 bases at J, leaving 5 bases unmatched. The V gene's germline CDR1 is MNHNS and CDR2 SASEGT.

The rearrangement links TRBV7-9 to TRBJ2-7, with 8 bases fitting TRBD1. This CDR3 is 14 amino acids long. Germline V gene data show CDR1 as SEHNR and CDR2 as FQNEAQ (reference sequence). V lost 5 bases and J lost 7; bases outside the gene matches: 10. The CDR3 is CASSDRDRRREQYF. The CDR3, as DNA: TGTGCCAGCAGCGACCGGGACAGGCGTCGAGAGCAGTACTTC.

V usage is TRBV5-4 and J usage is TRBJ2-4; D perhaps matches TRBD1 (5 bases). There are 14 residues in the CDR3. V lost 5 bases, J lost 0 bases, and 9 bases lay in between. From germline, CDR1 is SGHNT and CDR2 YYREEE (reference sequence). The CDR3 sequence is CASSPQGAKNIQYF. The CDR3 nucleotides read TGTGCCAGCAGTCCCCAGGGAGCCAAAAACATTCAGTACTTC.

This clone turned up a few times. This rearrangement joins TRBV7-2 to TRBJ2-7; maybe TRBD1 (6 bases). The CDR3 extends over 13 amino acids. The ends were cut back, 6 bases at V and 5 bases at J, with 14 bases in the middle. Germline V lookup: CDR1 SGHTA, CDR2 FQGNSA. CDR3 in amino acids: CASSRQNRDEQYF. DNA for the CDR3: TGTGCCAGCAGTCGCCAGAACAGGGACGAGCAGTACTTC. Filled out from reference TRBV7-2 and TRBJ2-7, the complete variable domain reads GAGVSQSPSNKVTEKGKDVELRCDPISGHTALYWYRQSLGQGLEFLIYFQGNSAPDKSGLPSDRFSAERTGGSVSTLTIQRTQQEDSAVYLCASSRQNRDEQYFGPGTRLTVT.

This clone was observed a handful of times. The chain uses TRBV28 and TRBJ1-2; 11 positions agree with TRBD1. The V gene end was trimmed by 5 bases and the J gene end by 7 bases; junction bases not matched to a gene: 9. Germline V gene lookup returns CDR1 MDHEN and CDR2 SYDVKM. This CDR3 region has 15 residues. The CDR3 DNA follows: TGTGCCAGCAGTACCCGGACAGGGGGCCCAAGTGGCTACACCTTC. Translation: CASSTRTGGPSGYTF.

The V call is TRBV6-6, the J call TRBJ1-5, with 9 bases identical to TRBD1. Unmatched junction bases numbered 2, after V lost 2 bases and J lost 0 bases. Germline CDR1 reads MNHNY; CDR2 reads SVGAGI (reference sequence). This CDR3 has 16 residues. The CDR3 sequence: CASSYQGQGSNQPQHF. The CDR3, as DNA: TGTGCCAGCAGTTACCAGGGACAGGGTAGCAATCAGCCCCAGCATTTT.

The chain uses TRBV28 and TRBJ1-1; D gene ambiguous. The CDR3 runs 14 residues. Germline CDR1 is MDHEN and CDR2 is SYDVKM. The V and J ends lost 7 bases and 4 bases respectively, with 16 bases between them. Here the CDR3 reads CASTSHGRGTEAFF. The CDR3 DNA reads as TGTGCCAGCACTTCCCATGGACGGGGCACTGAAGCTTTCTTT.

The chain combines TRBV19 with TRBJ2-7; 7 bases match TRBD1. Trimming removed 7 bases from V and 3 bases from J; junction bases left unmatched: 12. This CDR3 has 15 amino acids. Germline-derived CDR1 and CDR2 are LNHDA and SQIVND (reference sequence). The DNA of the CDR3 is TGTGCCAGTACCTCTTCCGGGACAGCCGGCTACGAGCAGTACTTC. This translates into CASTSSGTAGYEQYF.

The chain joins TRBV4-2 to TRBJ2-2, with D possibly being TRBD1 (5 bases). This CDR3 is built from 16 residues. Germline lookup yields CDR1 LGHNA and CDR2 YNFKEQ. V was pared by 4 bases and J by 4 bases, with 16 bases between. CDR3 sequence: CASSPLRDLSTGELFF. Here the CDR3 DNA reads TGTGCCAGCAGCCCCCTCAGGGATCTGTCCACCGGGGAGCTGTTTTTT.

The genes are TRBV5-6 and TRBJ1-1, with 9 bases identical to TRBD1. CDR3 length equals 14 residues. The germline V gene has CDR1 SGHDT and CDR2 YYEEEE. The trim removed 4 bases at V and 7 bases at J, leaving 8 bases unmatched. CDR3 coding DNA: TGTGCCAGCAGCCGCCGTACAGGGGGCATTGAAGCTTTCTTT. Its translation is CASSRRTGGIEAFF.

This clone was detected a few times. The V gene is TRBV28, the J gene TRBJ2-7; 8 nucleotides match TRBD2. This CDR3 is 15 amino acids long. Germline-derived CDR1 and CDR2 are MDHEN and SYDVKM. The J segment lost 0 bases and the V segment lost 6 bases, leaving 7 bases of the junction unmatched. The CDR3 DNA follows: TGTGCCAGCAGACAGACTAGCGCCAGCTCCTACGAGCAGTACTTC. It is translated as CASRQTSASSYEQYF.

This chain uses TRBV27 with TRBJ2-7; D unclear. The V gene's germline CDR1 is MNHEY and CDR2 SMNVEV (reference sequence). The CDR3 length is 15 residues. V lost 5 bases, J lost 4 bases, and 18 bases lay in between. CDR3 loop: CASSEIADFTYEQYF. The CDR3 DNA reads as TGTGCCAGCAGTGAAATAGCAGACTTCACATACGAGCAGTACTTC.

V and J are TRBV15 and TRBJ1-5, with 8 positions matching TRBD1. The CDR3 contains 17 residues. Per the germline V gene, CDR1 is LNHNV and CDR2 is YYDKDF (reference sequence). The V segment lost 1 base and the J segment 2 bases; nucleotides outside the gene matches: 7. The CDR3 DNA reads TGTGCCACCAGCAGAGGGCGACAGGGGTCAGGCAATCAGCCCCAGCATTTT. Translating gives CATSRGRQGSGNQPQHF.

The rearrangement joins TRBV5-6 to TRBJ1-2; D is perhaps TRBD1 (6 bases). The CDR3 totals 14 residues. Trimming cost V 0 bases and J 7 bases, with 13 bases left between them. Looked up from germline, CDR1 is SGHDT and CDR2 is YYEEEE. CDR3 loop: CASSLVRVGGGYTF. The DNA of the CDR3 is TGTGCCAGCAGCTTGGTGAGGGTAGGGGGTGGCTACACCTTC.

The chain carries TRBV18 and TRBJ1-1; 8 nucleotides agree with TRBD1. The V gene end was trimmed by 3 bases and the J gene end by 0 bases; junction bases not matched to a gene: 0. This CDR3 is built from 14 residues. Per the germline V gene, CDR1 is KGHSH and CDR2 is LQKENI. CDR3 bases: TGTGCCAGCTCACCGGACAGGGTGAACACTGAAGCTTTCTTT. Amino acids: CASSPDRVNTEAFF.

The chain is built from TRBV9 and TRBJ2-7; the match to TRBD1 covers 9 bases. The CDR3 has 14 residues. V gave up 4 bases and J gave up 6 bases; unmatched junction bases: 8. In germline, CDR1 is SGDLS, CDR2 YYNGEE. CDR3 DNA: TGTGCCAGCAGCTTTACGGGACAGGGAGGCGAGCAGTACTTC. It translates to CASSFTGQGGEQYF.

This chain uses TRBV9 with TRBJ1-1; 7 bases align to TRBD1. The germline V gene encodes CDR1 SGDLS and CDR2 YYNGEE. This CDR3 region has 17 residues. V dropped 2 bases and J dropped 0; count of bases not matched to a gene: 10. CDR3 sequence: CASSVDPSGTVNTEAFF. CDR3 in DNA: TGTGCCAGCAGCGTGGATCCATCCGGGACAGTGAACACTGAAGCTTTCTTT.

The CDR3: CASRDFRTAWGAFF. As DNA, the CDR3 is TGTGCCAGCAGAGACTTCCGGACAGCTTGGGGAGCTTTCTTT. The gene calls are TRBV28 and TRBJ1-1; TRBD1 is a possible D gene (6 bases). The CDR3 runs to 14 residues. Trimming cost V 6 bases and J 10 bases, with 21 bases left between them. The V gene's germline CDR1 is MDHEN and CDR2 SYDVKM.

The J gene is TRBJ1-1, the V gene TRBV2, with D perhaps matching TRBD1 (5 bases). The CDR3 is 14 residues long. Trimming removed 4 bases from V and 1 base from J, with 10 bases in between. The germline CDR1 and CDR2 sequences are SNHLY and FYNNEI. The CDR3 DNA sequence: TGTGCCAGCAGTGGGACACACCAGAACACTGAAGCTTTCTTT. Its translation is CASSGTHQNTEAFF.

The chain uses TRBV6-1 and TRBJ2-2; 11 bases match TRBD2. J was trimmed by 5 bases and V by 1 base; bases with no gene match: 6. The V gene's germline CDR1 is MNHNS and CDR2 SASEGT. This CDR3 contains 17 residues. CDR3 nucleotide sequence: TGTGCCAGCAGTGAAGGGGCACTAGCGGGAGAAACCGGGGAGCTGTTTTTT. Translation: CASSEGALAGETGELFF.

The CDR3 protein is CASTWTGDNEQFF. CDR3 coding DNA: TGTGCCAGCACATGGACCGGGGACAATGAGCAGTTCTTC. The rearrangement uses TRBV6-1 and TRBJ2-1; TRBD2 might be the D (5 bases). V shed 7 bases and J shed 5 bases, with 12 bases lying between them. There are 13 residues in the CDR3. Per germline, CDR1 MNHNS and CDR2 SASEGT.

V usage is TRBV5-1 and J usage is TRBJ2-1; TRBD2 matches 10 bases. The germline CDR1 and CDR2 sequences are SGHRS and YFSETQ. Trimming took 4 bases from V and 2 from J; bases not matched to a gene: 6. The CDR3 consists of 16 residues. CDR3 amino acids: CASSPGLAVTYNEQFF. DNA for the CDR3: TGCGCCAGCAGCCCCGGACTAGCGGTAACCTACAATGAGCAGTTCTTC.

The chain carries TRBV6-1 and TRBJ2-1; TRBD2 matches at 12 bases. Unmatched junction bases numbered 24, after V lost 2 bases and J lost 7 bases. Germline assignment: CDR1 MNHNS and CDR2 SASEGT. The CDR3 is made up of 22 amino acids. CDR3 in amino acids: CASSELTPGVRLAGGPGNEQFF. CDR3 nucleotides: TGTGCCAGCAGTGAACTAACCCCAGGGGTTCGGCTAGCGGGAGGGCCGGGGAATGAGCAGTTCTTC.